The 28 T cell receptor beta chains below were found in one sample sequenced in a study of blood T cell repertoires in COVID-19. The assay was immunoSEQ multiplex PCR, and TCRdb's table has in-frame clones only and misses some. Of 50,000 to 60,000 clones in the sample, approximately 90% were seen once. The specimen sequenced was peripheral blood. These receptors all stem from a man aged 40-55 years with acute or convalescent COVID-19.

A single count supports this clone. This sequence joins TRBV11-2 and TRBJ2-1; 11 nucleotides align to TRBD2. This CDR3 comprises 15 residues. Per the germline V gene, CDR1 is SGHAT and CDR2 is FQNNGV. J gave up 4 bases and V 5 bases, and 4 bases lay outside the gene matches. CDR3 in DNA: TGTGCCAGCAGCCCTGGGACTAGCGGATACAATGAGCAGTTCTTC. It codes for CASSPGTSGYNEQFF.

The gene calls are TRBV19 and TRBJ2-2; TRBD2 agrees at 8 bases. The CDR3 is 15 amino acids. Per germline, CDR1 LNHDA and CDR2 SQIVND (reference sequence). V gave up 3 bases and J gave up 6 bases; unmatched junction bases: 6. In DNA, the CDR3 is TGTGCCAGTAGTATTCCGGGACTAGGGTCCGGGGAGCTGTTTTTT. It is translated as CASSIPGLGSGELFF.

J is TRBJ2-5 and V is TRBV5-1; TRBD2 matches 8 bases. The CDR3 contains 14 residues. J gave up 2 bases and V 3 bases, and 3 bases lay outside the gene matches. Looked up from germline, CDR1 is SGHRS and CDR2 is YFSETQ. The chain's CDR3 is CASSSLAGQETQYF. Here the CDR3 DNA reads TGCGCCAGCAGCTCCTTAGCGGGACAAGAGACCCAGTACTTC. Based on the CDR3 plus reference TRBV5-1 and TRBJ2-5, the full variable domain is KAGVTQTPRYLIKTRGQQVTLSCSPISGHRSVSWYQQTPGQGLQFLFEYFSETQRNKGNFPGRFSGRQFSNSRSEMNVSTLELGDSALYLCASSSLAGQETQYFGPGTRLLVL.

The gene calls are TRBV18 and TRBJ2-3; D possibly corresponds to TRBD2 (6 bases). The CDR3 contains 15 residues. Trimming cost V 3 bases and J 0 bases, with 10 bases left between them. Per germline, CDR1 KGHSH and CDR2 LQKENI. CDR3 bases: TGTGCCAGCTCACCTCTAGCGTCTAGCACAGATACGCAGTATTTT. Translation gives CASSPLASSTDTQYF.

The V gene is TRBV12-3 or TRBV12-4, the J gene TRBJ2-7; D gene unclear. CDR3 size: 12 residues. The ends were cut back, 0 bases at V and 2 bases at J, with 2 bases in the middle. CDR3 coding DNA: TGTGCCAGCAGTTTAGCCACCTACGAGCAGTACTTC. It codes for CASSLATYEQYF.

The chain couples TRBV19 to TRBJ1-5; D may be TRBD1 (6 bases). V was shortened by 4 bases and J by 5 bases, with 9 bases between the two germline ends. Germline assignment: CDR1 LNHDA and CDR2 SQIVND (reference sequence). This CDR3 contains 13 residues. CDR3 amino acids: CASSTYRDQPQHF. The DNA of the CDR3 is TGTGCCAGTAGTACCTACAGGGATCAGCCCCAGCATTTT.

This rearrangement joins TRBV9 to TRBJ2-1; 13 nucleotides agree with TRBD2. The germline CDR1 and CDR2 sequences are SGDLS and YYNGEE. There are 14 residues in the CDR3. V trimming: 4 bases; J trimming: 9 bases; junction bases outside the gene matches: 4. The CDR3 bases are TGTGCCAGCAGCCCTGGGACTAGCGGGACTGAGCAGTTCTTC. Protein: CASSPGTSGTEQFF.

V gene TRBV6-5 combines with J gene TRBJ2-6, with no clear D. CDR1 is MNHEY and CDR2 is SVGAGI in the germline V gene. Trimming took off 6 bases at V and 11 bases at J, with 14 bases between the two ends. The CDR3 covers 13 residues. CDR3 sequence: CASSPQNQDVLTF. CDR3 DNA sequence: TGTGCCAGCAGCCCCCAGAATCAGGACGTCCTGACTTTC.

This chain's CDR3 is CASRRETDRNSPLHF. As DNA, the CDR3 is TGTGCCAGCAGGAGGGAAACGGACAGGAATTCACCCCTCCACTTT. The chain recombines TRBV2 with TRBJ1-6; TRBD1 agrees at 7 bases. The CDR3 covers 15 residues. Germline CDR1 and CDR2: SNHLY and FYNNEI. With 6 bases clipped from V and 7 bases from J, the junction kept 9 bases outside the gene matches.

This clone is a singleton in its sample. V gene TRBV19 combines with J gene TRBJ1-2; D perhaps matches TRBD1 (5 bases). CDR1 and CDR2 (germline): LNHDA, SQIVND (reference sequence). The V end was cut by 1 base, the J end by 6 bases, with 12 bases between. The CDR3 is 14 residues long. CDR3 sequence: CASSIGREGNGYTF. The DNA of the CDR3 is TGTGCCAGTAGTATAGGCAGGGAAGGGAATGGCTACACCTTC.

This rearrangement joins TRBV2 to TRBJ2-7, with TRBD2 matching 11 bases. The CDR3 is 15 amino acids. With V trimmed by 5 bases and J by 4 bases, 7 bases remained unmatched. CDR1 is SNHLY, CDR2 FYNNEI, per germline. The CDR3 nucleotides are TGTGCCAGCAGTTCCCGACTAGCGGGGTTATACGAGCAGTACTTC. It codes for CASSSRLAGLYEQYF.

The rearrangement links TRBV5-6 to TRBJ1-1, with 9 bases that match TRBD1. Germline V gene lookup returns CDR1 SGHDT and CDR2 YYEEEE. CDR3 length equals 15 residues. V trimming: 1 base; J trimming: 5 bases; junction bases outside the gene matches: 6. The CDR3 sequence is CASSLRGTGWTEAFF. CDR3 DNA sequence: TGTGCCAGCAGCTTGAGGGGGACAGGGTGGACTGAAGCTTTCTTT.

This chain uses TRBV27 with TRBJ1-1, with TRBD1 matching 9 bases. After removal of 1 base from V and 7 bases from J, the junction contained 7 bases not matched to a gene. CDR3 length equals 15 residues. Germline V CDR1 and CDR2: MNHEY, SMNVEV (reference sequence). As DNA, the CDR3 is TGTGCCAGCAGTTTATGGACAGGGGTTGGGAGTGAAGCTTTCTTT. This translates into CASSLWTGVGSEAFF.

The rearrangement links TRBV28 to TRBJ2-2; 9 bases fit TRBD1. Per the germline V gene, CDR1 is MDHEN and CDR2 is SYDVKM. There are 14 residues in the CDR3. The V segment lost 4 bases and the J segment 7 bases; nucleotides outside the gene matches: 4. In DNA form, the CDR3 reads TGTGCCAGCAGTTCACAGGGGGCTAACGGGGAGCTGTTTTTT. This sequence encodes CASSSQGANGELFF.

The chain combines TRBV30 with TRBJ1-4, with D tentatively TRBD1 (5 bases). CDR3 length: 15 amino acids. V was shortened by 1 base and J by 0 bases, with 9 bases between the two germline ends. Germline-derived CDR1 and CDR2 are GTSNPN and SVGIG (reference sequence). In nucleotides, the CDR3 is TGTGCCTGGAGTGGGGGCCTCGCAACTAATGAAAAACTGTTTTTT. Translating gives CAWSGGLATNEKLFF.

The chain carries TRBV10-2 and TRBJ1-1, with no clear D. V was trimmed by 4 bases and J by 1 base, leaving 10 bases between them. Germline lookup yields CDR1 WSHSY and CDR2 SAAADI. This CDR3 spans 14 amino acids. The CDR3 is CASSGMGSNTEAFF. In nucleotides, the CDR3 is TGCGCCAGCAGTGGAATGGGCTCGAACACTGAAGCTTTCTTT.

This clone has a handful of counts. The chain has TRBV6-5 and TRBJ1-4; D remains unclear. Germline CDR1 is MNHEY and CDR2 is SVGAGI. The CDR3 covers 13 residues. Deletions cut 6 bases from V and 4 bases from J, with 9 bases between. CDR3 coding DNA: TGTGCCAGCAGCGACACCCTTAATGAAAAACTGTTTTTT. The encoded protein is CASSDTLNEKLFF.

The chain has TRBV7-9 and TRBJ2-7; tentative D call: TRBD2 (5 bases). This CDR3 has 14 residues. Trimming pared 6 bases from V and 0 bases from J, leaving 12 bases between. Looked up from germline, CDR1 is SEHNR and CDR2 is FQNEAQ (reference sequence). CDR3 sequence (DNA): TGTGCCAGCAGTCGCGCGGGTCCCTCCTACGAGCAGTACTTC. It yields the protein CASSRAGPSYEQYF.

The chain uses TRBV5-4 and TRBJ1-5; D is unresolved. CDR3 length: 13 amino acids. Germline V gene data show CDR1 as SGHNT and CDR2 as YYREEE (reference sequence). V dropped 4 bases and J dropped 5 bases, with 10 bases sitting between them. CDR3 coding DNA: TGTGCCAGCAGCGGCGGGTGGGATCAGCCCCAGCATTTT. Translated, it gives CASSGGWDQPQHF.

This chain uses TRBV5-1 with TRBJ2-1; weak D call: TRBD2 (5 bases). CDR3 length: 15 residues. CDR1 is SGHRS, CDR2 YFSETQ, per germline. V dropped 4 bases and J dropped 4 bases, with 15 bases sitting between them. Written as DNA, the CDR3 is TGCGCCAGCAGCACTGCCACTAGAATATACAATGAGCAGTTCTTC. Its translation: CASSTATRIYNEQFF.

The chain recombines TRBV6-5 with TRBJ1-3; 7 bases are a match to TRBD1. CDR3 length: 15 amino acids. J gave up 4 bases and V 5 bases, and 8 bases lay outside the gene matches. Germline assignment: CDR1 MNHEY and CDR2 SVGAGI. CDR3: CASSRDRARGNTIYF. The CDR3, as DNA: TGTGCCAGCAGTAGAGACAGGGCGAGGGGAAACACCATATATTTT.

The chain carries TRBV3-1 (or the pseudogene TRBV3-2) and TRBJ2-4, with a tentative D call TRBD2 (6 bases). Germline CDR1 is LGHDT and CDR2 is YNNKEL (reference sequence). Trimming took 4 bases from V and 9 from J, leaving 13 bases between them. The CDR3 contains 13 residues. The CDR3 reads CASSPARGGIQYF. The CDR3 nucleotides read TGTGCCAGCAGCCCCGCACGGGGAGGCATTCAGTACTTC.

The DNA of the CDR3 is TGTGCCAGCAGTTCCAGGGGCCACTATGGCTACACCTTC. This gives the protein CASSSRGHYGYTF. V usage is TRBV27 and J usage is TRBJ1-2, with D maybe TRBD1 (6 bases). V lost 4 bases and J 3 bases, leaving 9 bases between the germline ends. The CDR3 consists of 13 residues. Germline CDR1 is MNHEY and CDR2 is SMNVEV (reference sequence).

The chain is built from TRBV18 and TRBJ1-1, with 9 bases fitting TRBD1. The CDR3 has 16 residues. In germline, CDR1 is KGHSH, CDR2 LQKENI. J was trimmed by 5 bases and V by 5 bases; bases with no gene match: 12. The CDR3 spells CASSSRPGQGRTEAFF. Here the CDR3 DNA reads TGTGCCAGCTCATCACGACCGGGACAGGGACGTACTGAAGCTTTCTTT.

The rearrangement links TRBV15 to TRBJ2-7; 9 nucleotides agree with TRBD2. CDR3 length: 18 amino acids. J lost 1 base, V lost 1 base, and 11 bases had no gene match. Germline loops: CDR1 LNHNV, CDR2 YYDKDF (reference sequence). The CDR3 region has the DNA TGTGCCACCAGCAGAGCGCGAGGGGGTAGCGGGAGTTCCTACGAGCAGTACTTC. This gives the protein CATSRARGGSGSSYEQYF.

The rearrangement joins TRBV6-1 to TRBJ2-7, with 10 bases fitting TRBD2. The CDR3 extends over 18 amino acids. The germline CDR1 and CDR2 sequences are MNHNS and SASEGT. With 1 base clipped from V and 2 bases from J, the junction kept 11 bases outside the gene matches. CDR3 sequence: CASSEGWGRGLATYEQYF. CDR3 coding DNA: TGTGCCAGCAGTGAAGGGTGGGGGAGGGGACTAGCGACCTACGAGCAGTACTTC.

This rearrangement joins TRBV21-1 to TRBJ1-4; the table calls TRBD1, which could not be checked here. TRBV21-1 is shown as a pseudogene. CDR3 size: 15 residues. CDR3 loop: CASSPTRLDLEKLFF. DNA of the CDR3: TGTGCCAGCAGCCCAACCAGGCTTGACCTCGAAAAACTGTTTTTT.

V usage is TRBV18 and J usage is TRBJ2-1; a possible D gene is TRBD2 (5 bases). The germline CDR1 and CDR2 sequences are KGHSH and LQKENI. CDR3 length: 13 amino acids. V lost 3 bases and J 5 bases, leaving 8 bases between the germline ends. CDR3 amino acids: CASSPDSHNEQFF. Here the CDR3 DNA reads TGTGCCAGCTCACCGGACTCGCACAATGAGCAGTTCTTC.